Sequencing of this T cell receptor (beta chain) was carried out in a study of blood T cell repertoires in COVID-19. Study in general: Collection of acute and convalescent COVID-19 samples took place in the United States, Italy and Spain. The cDNA or gDNA used as material had been derived from T cells, B-cell-depleted T cells, or PBMCs.

In the source study's methods: Quantification of nucleated cells was approximated via reference gene primer amplification. Sequenced by immunoSEQ multiplex PCR; TCRdb stores in-frame clones only, minus some. The V and J calls and clone size were taken over from that table, and D and trimming were inferred from the DNA. The table lists a few hundred thousand clones, approximately 85% of them singletons, with approximately 0.94% in the top ten. The Seattle site enrolled patients during active infection and followed them longitudinally. Germline values: CDR1 MDHEN, CDR2 SYDVKM. V was pared by 5 bases and J by 12 bases, with 8 bases of the junction left unmatched. This CDR3 spans 12 amino acids.

The sequence was obtained from a human donor with COVID-19, enrolled during active disease. The donor label of this sample is uncertain. This chain connects TRBV28 to TRBJ1-2; 8 bases align to TRBD1. The sample taken for sequencing was peripheral blood. The CDR3 region has the DNA TGTGCCAGCAGTGGGGGACAGGCCGCAAACACCTTC. Its protein is CASSGGQAANTF.